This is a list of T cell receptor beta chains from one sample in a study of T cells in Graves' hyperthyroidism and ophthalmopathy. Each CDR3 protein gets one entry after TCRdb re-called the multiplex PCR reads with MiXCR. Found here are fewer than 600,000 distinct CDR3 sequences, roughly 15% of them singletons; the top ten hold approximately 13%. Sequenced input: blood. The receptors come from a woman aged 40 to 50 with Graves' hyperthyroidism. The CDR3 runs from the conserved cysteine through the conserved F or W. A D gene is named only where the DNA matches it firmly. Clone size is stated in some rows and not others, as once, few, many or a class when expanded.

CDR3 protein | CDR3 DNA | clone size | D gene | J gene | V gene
CSVGRGISYNEQFF | TGCAGCGTTGGAAGGGGGATCTCCTACAATGAGCAGTTCTTC | many | . | TRBJ2-1 | TRBV29-1
CASSVATGGAGDIQYF | TGTGCCAGCAGCGTAGCGACAGGGGGCGCGGGTGACATTCAGTACTTC | few | TRBD1 | TRBJ2-4 | TRBV9
CASRGSVGKGTEAFF | TGTGCCAGCAGGGGAAGTGTGGGGAAGGGCACTGAAGCTTTCTTT | . | . | TRBJ1-1 | TRBV12-3/TRBV12-4
CASSYPKPRREKRDEQYF | TGTGCCAGCAGTTACCCTAAGCCACGGCGGGAGAAGCGCGACGAGCAGTACTTC | many | TRBD2 | TRBJ2-7 | TRBV6-5
CASSQDRGLFEKLFF | TGTGCCAGCAGTCAAGACAGGGGGCTTTTTGAAAAACTGTTTTTT | many | TRBD1 | TRBJ1-4 | TRBV28
CASSPPLTGTLFF | TGTGCCAGCTCACCGCCCCTCACAGGGACTCTGTTCTTC | . | . | TRBJ2-1 | TRBV18
CAEKTGSGSPLHF | TGTGCCGAGAAGACAGGGTCTGGGTCACCCCTCCACTTT | few | TRBD1 | TRBJ1-6 | TRBV30
CASSLGAGAPPVEETQYF | TGTGCCAGCAGCTTAGGAGCGGGAGCCCCACCAGTGGAGGAGACCCAGTACTTC | many | TRBD2 | TRBJ2-5 | TRBV7-3
CASTSPGQVFLRGANVLTF | TGTGCCAGCACTTCACCGGGACAGGTGTTCCTCAGGGGGGCCAACGTCCTGACTTTC | . | TRBD1 | TRBJ2-6 | TRBV6-2/TRBV6-3
CAIRPGQGHTGELFF | TGTGCCATCAGACCGGGACAGGGACACACCGGGGAGCTGTTTTTT | many | TRBD1 | TRBJ2-2 | TRBV10-3
CASSAGAGAPLHF | TGTGCCAGCAGCGCAGGGGCAGGGGCTCCCCTCCACTTT | . | . | TRBJ1-6 | TRBV9
CASSPLSMSHNEQFF | TGCGCCAGCAGCCCCCTTAGCATGAGCCACAATGAGCAGTTCTTC | . | . | TRBJ2-1 | TRBV5-1
CSAPGGTSGIDTQYF | TGCAGTGCCCCAGGGGGGACTAGCGGGATTGATACGCAGTATTTT | many | TRBD2 | TRBJ2-3 | TRBV20-1
CASSLYRGHEQYF | TGTGCCAGCAGTTTATACAGGGGCCACGAGCAGTACTTC | many | TRBD1 | TRBJ2-7 | TRBV12-3/TRBV12-4
CASGTGPPSYEQYF | TGTGCCAGCGGCACAGGGCCCCCCTCCTACGAGCAGTACTTC | many | . | TRBJ2-7 | TRBV6-1
CASSEPVNYGYTF | TGTGCCAGCAGTGAACCCGTAAACTATGGCTACACCTTC | . | . | TRBJ1-2 | TRBV25-1
CGARLAGVGELFF | TGCGGCGCCAGACTAGCGGGAGTAGGGGAGCTGTTTTTT | few | TRBD2 | TRBJ2-2 | TRBV29-1
CASSHQGNTEAFF | TGTGCCAGCAGCCATCAGGGGAACACTGAAGCTTTCTTT | many | . | TRBJ1-1 | TRBV11-1
CASLAPGRETQYF | TGTGCCAGCCTCGCTCCCGGAAGAGAGACCCAGTACTTC | many | . | TRBJ2-5 | TRBV6-1
CASSLEGDTIGTQYF | TGCGCCAGCAGCTTGGAGGGGGACACCATTGGGACCCAGTACTTC | few | . | TRBJ2-5 | TRBV5-1
CASSSGSLSYNSPLHF | TGCGCCAGCAGCAGCGGATCACTTAGCTATAATTCACCCCTCCACTTT | . | . | TRBJ1-6 | TRBV5-1
CASSETGARFGYTF | TGTGCCAGCAGCGAGACAGGGGCTCGCTTTGGCTACACCTTC | many | TRBD1 | TRBJ1-2 | TRBV6-1
CSASRGNNEQFF | TGCAGTGCTTCGCGTGGGAACAATGAGCAGTTCTTC | many | . | TRBJ2-1 | TRBV20-1
CASSESTSGSRVEQFF | TGCGCCAGCAGTGAGTCCACTAGCGGGAGCCGCGTGGAGCAGTTCTTC | few | TRBD2 | TRBJ2-1 | TRBV10-1
CASSTRIAGDTDTQYF | TGTGCCAGTAGCACGAGGATAGCAGGTGACACAGATACGCAGTATTTT | many | . | TRBJ2-3 | TRBV19
CASSDSTNEKLFF | TGTGCCAGCAGTGACTCAACTAATGAAAAACTGTTTTTT | many | . | TRBJ1-4 | TRBV6-1
CSASGRRLYNEQFF | TGCAGTGCTAGCGGGAGGAGGCTATACAATGAGCAGTTCTTC | few | TRBD2 | TRBJ2-1 | TRBV20-1
CASWGQDTGELFF | TGTGCCAGTTGGGGACAGGATACCGGGGAGCTGTTTTTT | many | TRBD1 | TRBJ2-2 | TRBV28
CASSLLAISSYEQYF | TGTGCCAGCAGTCTCCTAGCGATCAGCTCCTACGAGCAGTACTTC | many | . | TRBJ2-7 | TRBV12-3/TRBV12-4
CASSLTEREDRDEQFF | TGTGCCAGCAGTTTAACCGAGCGGGAGGACCGGGATGAGCAGTTCTTC | many | TRBD2 | TRBJ2-1 | TRBV28
CSVVTGLSYEQYF | TGCAGCGTAGTTACAGGGTTGTCCTACGAGCAGTACTTC | . | . | TRBJ2-7 | TRBV29-1
CASRRQFAGQAYTDTQYF | TGTGCCAGCAGGCGCCAATTCGCGGGACAGGCGTACACAGATACGCAGTATTTT | many | TRBD1 | TRBJ2-3 | TRBV5-5
CASSERPQGPYGYTF | TGTGCCAGCAGTGAAAGACCACAGGGTCCCTATGGCTACACCTTC | many | . | TRBJ1-2 | TRBV6-1
CASSLSPGTGGEETQYF | TGTGCCAGCAGTTTATCGCCCGGGACAGGGGGAGAAGAGACCCAGTACTTC | many | TRBD1 | TRBJ2-5 | TRBV27
CASSVSGNLYEQYF | TGTGCCAGCAGTGTTAGCGGGAACCTCTACGAGCAGTACTTC | many | TRBD2 | TRBJ2-7 | TRBV28
CASSHTSGSVYNEQFF | TGTGCCAGCAGCCATACTAGCGGGAGCGTCTACAATGAGCAGTTCTTC | many | TRBD2 | TRBJ2-1 | TRBV7-8
CASSQDPSGSKDEQFF | TGTGCCAGCAGCCAAGATCCTAGCGGGAGCAAGGATGAGCAGTTCTTC | . | TRBD2 | TRBJ2-1 | TRBV3-1
CSASLPNTEAFF | TGCAGTGCTAGTCTCCCGAACACTGAAGCTTTCTTT | . | . | TRBJ1-1 | TRBV20-1
CASSLSGTGIYEQYF | TGTGCCAGCAGTTTATCCGGGACGGGGATCTACGAGCAGTACTTC | many | . | TRBJ2-7 | TRBV28
CASSLAGIYGYTF | TGTGCCAGCAGTTTAGCAGGGATCTATGGCTACACCTTC | many | . | TRBJ1-2 | TRBV28
CASQAGSRSYEQYF | TGTGCCAGCCAGGCAGGCTCGCGATCCTACGAGCAGTACTTC | many | . | TRBJ2-7 | TRBV18
CASSLGLNTGELFF | TGTGCCAGCAGTTTAGGTCTGAACACCGGGGAGCTGTTTTTT | many | . | TRBJ2-2 | TRBV12-3/TRBV12-4
CASCRGQSTNTQYF | TGTGCCAGTTGCCGGGGACAGAGCACAAATACGCAGTATTTT | once | TRBD1 | TRBJ2-3 | TRBV19
CAISETGSSYEQYF | TGTGCCATCAGTGAGACGGGGAGCTCCTACGAGCAGTACTTC | many | . | TRBJ2-7 | TRBV10-3
CASSPTSGSGEQFF | TGTGCCAGCAGCCCGACTAGCGGGAGTGGTGAGCAGTTCTTC | . | TRBD2 | TRBJ2-1 | TRBV3-1
CASSLRRERAYNEQFF | TGTGCCAGCAGCTTGAGGCGGGAGAGAGCATACAATGAGCAGTTCTTC | many | TRBD2 | TRBJ2-1 | TRBV5-6
CAWSSAGNSPLHF | TGTGCCTGGAGTTCTGCGGGGAATTCACCCCTCCACTTT | many | . | TRBJ1-6 | TRBV30